Below, 28 T cell receptor beta chains from the same sample are listed, as sequenced in a study of Graves' ophthalmopathy and Graves' hyperthyroidism. Researchers took RNA transcripts and amplified TCR beta CDR3 regions from them. An opening RT-PCR round employed HTBI primers and preceded a second-round multiplex PCR. TCRdb itself ran the multiplex PCR reads through MiXCR, one entry per CDR3 protein. Of 660,000 or so distinct CDR3 sequences listed, 35% to 45% are singletons. The material sequenced was peripheral blood. Receptors originate from an adult man with Graves' ophthalmopathy.

This clonotype was detected ten times or more. V is TRBV19 and J is TRBJ1-1, with TRBD1 matching 9 bases. The CDR3 contains 14 residues. J lost 8 bases, V lost 4 bases, and 8 bases had no gene match. Germline CDR1 and CDR2: LNHDA and SQIVND (reference sequence). CDR3 coding DNA: TGTGCCAGTAGTACCGGGACAGGGTCCCTCGAAGCTTTCTTT. Its protein product is CASSTGTGSLEAFF.

With respect to this clonotype: This may stem from a read error, because a much larger clone lies one nucleotide away. The V call is TRBV19, the J call TRBJ2-5; TRBD1 is a possible D gene (6 bases). This CDR3 has 15 amino acids. Trimming cost V 10 bases and J 10 bases, with 28 bases left between them. Germline CDR1 reads LNHDA; CDR2 reads SQIVND (reference sequence). In DNA, the CDR3 is TGTGCCATTAACGAAGAGGGACATTCTCCCGTAGGCCAGTACTTC. Translated, it gives CAINEEGHSPVGQYF.

The chain links TRBV20-1 to TRBJ1-2, with D possibly TRBD1 on 5 matching bases. Germline loops: CDR1 DFQATT, CDR2 SNEGSKA (reference sequence). The CDR3 spans 15 residues. Trimming cost V 5 bases and J 3 bases, with 19 bases left between them. The CDR3: CSAALGPLADYGYTF. Here the CDR3 DNA reads TGCAGTGCTGCCCTGGGACCCCTGGCTGACTATGGCTACACCTTC.

With regard to this clonotype: One base away lies a much larger clone, so this may be a sequencing read error. This chain connects TRBV12-3 or TRBV12-4 to TRBJ2-7, with D possibly matching TRBD1 (5 bases). The ends were cut back, 5 bases at V and 3 bases at J, with 14 bases in the middle. The CDR3 is 14 residues long. CDR3 DNA sequence: TGTGCCAGCAGTCCTCAGGGTGGTGGCTACGAGCAGTACTTC. This translates into CASSPQGGGYEQYF.

This clonotype has a count of ten or more. The genes are TRBV2 and TRBJ2-2; D ambiguous. Looked up from germline, CDR1 is SNHLY and CDR2 is FYNNEI. The CDR3 is 13 residues long. Trimming shortened V by 3 bases and J by 7 bases, and 9 bases separated the two germline ends. CDR3 loop: CASSEGPGGELFF. DNA of the CDR3: TGTGCCAGCAGTGAGGGCCCGGGCGGGGAGCTGTTTTTT.

With regard to this clonotype: Mismatch with germline at one junction end may stem from a read error. V and J are TRBV10-3 and TRBJ1-1; no clear D gene. This CDR3 region has 15 residues. Per the germline V gene, CDR1 is ENHRY and CDR2 is SYGVKD. CDR3 bases: TGTGCCAGCAGTGGAGCGGCACCTCGATACACTGAAGCTTTCTTT. Translated: CASSGAAPRYTEAFF.

The J gene is TRBJ1-1, the V gene TRBV4-2; TRBD1 agrees at 7 bases. The V gene end was trimmed by 6 bases and the J gene end by 2 bases; junction bases not matched to a gene: 9. Germline CDR1 is LGHNA and CDR2 is YNFKEQ. The length of the CDR3 is 15 residues. The DNA for the CDR3 is TGTGCCAGCAGACGGACAGGCGACTTCAACACTGAAGCTTTCTTT. It yields the protein CASRRTGDFNTEAFF.

This clonotype was counted at least ten times. The rearrangement links TRBV10-3 to TRBJ1-3; possibly TRBD1 for D (6 bases). Germline loops: CDR1 ENHRY, CDR2 SYGVKD. There are 17 residues in the CDR3. V was shortened by 4 bases and J by 1 base, with 17 bases between the two germline ends. The DNA for the CDR3 is TGTGCCATCAGTGCAGGGGTGGCCGTTCTTTCTGGAAACACCATATATTTT. Translated, it gives CAISAGVAVLSGNTIYF.

This clonotype was recorded at least ten times. J is TRBJ1-2 and V is TRBV2; D might be TRBD1 (6 bases). There are 13 residues in the CDR3. Between the trimmed V and J ends, which lost 6 bases and 4 bases, there was a span of 12 bases. Germline-derived CDR1 and CDR2 are SNHLY and FYNNEI. Written as DNA, the CDR3 is TGTGCCAGCAGACCGGACAGCTTCTATGGCTACACCTTC. It translates to CASRPDSFYGYTF.

As for this clonotype: Germline is not matched at one junction end, which may reflect a read error. This chain connects TRBV10-3 to TRBJ2-2; D unresolved. There are 14 residues in the CDR3. Looked up from germline, CDR1 is ENHRY and CDR2 is SYGVKD. CDR3 coding DNA: TGTGCCAGCAGTTACCGGATTTACACCGGGGAGCTGTTTTTT. It is translated as CASSYRIYTGELFF.

This clonotype appeared a few times. The chain couples TRBV6-5 to TRBJ1-2; 7 positions match TRBD1. V shed 11 bases and J 4 bases; nucleotides not matched to a gene: 13. Germline values: CDR1 MNHEY, CDR2 SVGAGI. This CDR3 is built from 14 residues. CDR3: CAGMGGQAIYGYTF. CDR3 sequence (DNA): TGTGCCGGTATGGGAGGACAGGCGATCTATGGCTACACCTTC.

In its sample, this clonotype was seen once. The gene calls are TRBV15 and TRBJ1-5; D ambiguous. The length of the CDR3 is 15 residues. Trimming took off 3 bases at V and 7 bases at J, with 16 bases between the two ends. The germline CDR1 and CDR2 sequences are LNHNV and YYDKDF (reference sequence). The DNA for the CDR3 is TGTGCCACCAGCAGCGGGAGCGGGGTTATGCAGCCCCAGCATTTT. It specifies CATSSGSGVMQPQHF.

This rearrangement joins TRBV10-3 to TRBJ1-2, with TRBD1 identical over 8 bases. V trimming: 0 bases; J trimming: 7 bases; junction bases outside the gene matches: 4. The CDR3 is 14 amino acids. Germline CDR1 is ENHRY and CDR2 is SYGVKD. The CDR3 DNA sequence: TGTGCCATCAGTGAGTCGGCAGGGGGCGGTGGCTACACCTTC. This codes for CAISESAGGGGYTF.

This clonotype was counted many times. The chain has TRBV2 and TRBJ2-5, with unresolved D. Trimming pared 5 bases from V and 0 bases from J, leaving 13 bases between. Germline CDR1 reads SNHLY; CDR2 reads FYNNEI. The CDR3 length is 15 residues. In DNA, the CDR3 is TGTGCCAGCAGTAATGCACGGGCGAACCAAGAGACCCAGTACTTC. As protein: CASSNARANQETQYF.

Comments on this clonotype: At one end the junction does not follow the germline gene, possibly because of a read error. The chain employs TRBV7-2 and TRBJ2-3; 11 positions match TRBD2. Germline CDR1 reads SGHTA; CDR2 reads FQGNSA. The CDR3 sequence is 16 residues long. The DNA of the CDR3 is TGTGCCAGCAGCGCTACTAGCGGGGGTCCCAGGGATACGCAGTGTTTT. Translated, it gives CASSATSGGPRDTQCF.

J is TRBJ1-2 and V is TRBV29-1; 8 nucleotides match TRBD1. Per the germline V gene, CDR1 is SQVTM and CDR2 is ANQGSEA. V was clipped by 3 bases and J by 7 bases; unmatched bases: 7. CDR3 length equals 13 residues. DNA of the CDR3: TGCAGCGTTGAGTCGACAGGGGCTGGTGGCTACACCTTC. Its protein is CSVESTGAGGYTF.

This clonotype has a count of ten or more. CDR3 nucleotide sequence: TGCAGCGTTCAGGTCTATAGTGGGTGGGCCTCTGGAAACACCATATATTTT. It yields the protein CSVQVYSGWASGNTIYF. V gene TRBV29-1 combines with J gene TRBJ1-3; no clear D gene. CDR1 is SQVTM and CDR2 is ANQGSEA in the germline V gene. Deletions cut 5 bases from V and 0 bases from J, with 20 bases between. This CDR3 is built from 17 residues.

This clonotype was observed a handful of times. This chain uses TRBV20-1 with TRBJ2-2, with D possibly matching TRBD2 (6 bases). V dropped 6 bases and J dropped 4 bases, with 18 bases sitting between them. There are 15 residues in the CDR3. CDR1 and CDR2 (germline): DFQATT, SNEGSKA (reference sequence). The CDR3 DNA sequence: TGCAGTGCCAGCTTGGAGACTAGTGGCACCGGGGAGCTGTTTTTT. Protein: CSASLETSGTGELFF.

This clonotype has a count of ten or more. V gene TRBV20-1 combines with J gene TRBJ1-1; 7 bases are a match to TRBD1. The CDR3 contains 12 residues. The germline gives CDR1 DFQATT, CDR2 SNEGSKA (reference sequence). The J segment lost 3 bases and the V segment lost 5 bases, leaving 3 bases of the junction unmatched. The DNA of the CDR3 is TGCAGTGCTGGAACAGGGGACACTGAAGCTTTCTTT. Amino acids: CSAGTGDTEAFF.

Many counts were recorded for this clonotype. The V call is TRBV9, the J call TRBJ1-3; no clear D. Trimming removed 0 bases at V and 11 bases at J, with 15 bases between. The CDR3 covers 14 residues. Germline V gene lookup returns CDR1 SGDLS and CDR2 YYNGEE. The CDR3 protein is CASSVARRTFPIYF. CDR3 DNA sequence: TGTGCCAGCAGCGTAGCCCGACGGACTTTCCCCATATATTTT.

J is TRBJ1-4 and V is TRBV7-9, with D possibly being TRBD1 (5 bases). This CDR3 has 13 residues. Trimming removed 6 bases at V and 5 bases at J, with 10 bases between. Germline CDR1 is SEHNR and CDR2 is FQNEAQ (reference sequence). CDR3 coding DNA: TGTGCCAGCAGATTGGGGGACAATGAAAAACTGTTTTTT. This encodes CASRLGDNEKLFF.

The chain couples TRBV10-3 to TRBJ2-5, with TRBD2 matching over 16 bases. CDR3 length equals 16 residues. The germline CDR1 and CDR2 sequences are ENHRY and SYGVKD. V shed 6 bases, J shed 2 bases, and the junction held 3 bases outside the gene matches. The CDR3 DNA follows: TGTGCCATCAGAGAGGGACTAGCGGGAGGGCAAGAGACCCAGTACTTC. Translation gives CAIREGLAGGQETQYF.

This clonotype showed up many times. The chain links TRBV15 to TRBJ1-5, with 11 positions matching TRBD1. The J segment lost 6 bases and the V segment lost 3 bases, leaving 7 bases of the junction unmatched. Germline V gives CDR1 LNHNV, CDR2 YYDKDF (reference sequence). The CDR3 spans 16 residues. This CDR3 is CATSSPGQGVFQPQHF. The CDR3, as DNA: TGTGCCACCAGCAGTCCGGGACAGGGGGTTTTTCAGCCCCAGCATTTT. Based on the CDR3 plus reference TRBV15 and TRBJ1-5, the full variable domain is DAMVIQNPRYQVTQFGKPVTLSCSQTLNHNVMYWYQQKSSQAPKLLFHYYDKDFNNEADTPDNFQSRRPNTSFCFLDIRSPGLGDTAMYLCATSSPGQGVFQPQHFGDGTRLSIL.

As concerns this clonotype: Sequence at one end of the junction differs from germline and may be a read error. The CDR3 nucleotides are TGTGCCAGCTCACCATGGACAGGGGTAGAGGAAAAACTGTTTTTT. Translation gives CASSPWTGVEEKLFF. V is TRBV10-2 and J is TRBJ1-4; the match to TRBD1 covers 9 bases. The V gene's germline CDR1 is WSHSY and CDR2 SAAADI. The CDR3 spans 15 residues.

This clonotype was seen just once. This chain links TRBV29-1 with TRBJ2-5; 8 bases line up with TRBD2. Germline V gives CDR1 SQVTM, CDR2 ANQGSEA. J gave up 2 bases and V 6 bases, and 17 bases lay outside the gene matches. This CDR3 has 17 residues. CDR3 region: CSVDWTSSQRLQETQYF. The DNA for the CDR3 is TGCAGCGTGGATTGGACTAGCAGCCAACGGCTACAAGAGACCCAGTACTTC.

The table lists this clonotype with many counts. The V gene is TRBV20-1, the J gene TRBJ2-6; D is unresolved. There are 14 residues in the CDR3. CDR1 DFQATT and CDR2 SNEGSKA come from the germline V gene (reference sequence). V lost 0 bases to trimming and J lost 2 bases, with 5 bases between them. CDR3 sequence: CSARDVTGANVLTF. CDR3 bases: TGCAGTGCTAGAGACGTGACTGGGGCCAACGTCCTGACTTTC.

The V call is TRBV5-8, the J call TRBJ2-7; 8 bases line up with TRBD1. V was clipped by 3 bases and J by 3 bases; unmatched bases: 5. This CDR3 has 14 amino acids. The germline V gene has CDR1 SGHTS and CDR2 YDEGEE. CDR3 in DNA: TGTGCCAGCAGCTCGCTGGGACAGGACTACGAGCAGTACTTC. Encoded protein: CASSSLGQDYEQYF.

A note on this clonotype: This clone may be a read error of a much larger clone one base away. The rearrangement joins TRBV11-2 to TRBJ1-1; D call uncertain. Trimming left V 5 bases short and J 2 bases short, with 15 bases between. The CDR3 runs to 15 residues. Germline values: CDR1 SGHAT, CDR2 FQNNGV. The CDR3 is CASSRRLPFNTEAFF. The CDR3 nucleotides read TGTGCCAGCAGCCGCCGTTTGCCTTTCAACACTGAAGCTTTCTTT.